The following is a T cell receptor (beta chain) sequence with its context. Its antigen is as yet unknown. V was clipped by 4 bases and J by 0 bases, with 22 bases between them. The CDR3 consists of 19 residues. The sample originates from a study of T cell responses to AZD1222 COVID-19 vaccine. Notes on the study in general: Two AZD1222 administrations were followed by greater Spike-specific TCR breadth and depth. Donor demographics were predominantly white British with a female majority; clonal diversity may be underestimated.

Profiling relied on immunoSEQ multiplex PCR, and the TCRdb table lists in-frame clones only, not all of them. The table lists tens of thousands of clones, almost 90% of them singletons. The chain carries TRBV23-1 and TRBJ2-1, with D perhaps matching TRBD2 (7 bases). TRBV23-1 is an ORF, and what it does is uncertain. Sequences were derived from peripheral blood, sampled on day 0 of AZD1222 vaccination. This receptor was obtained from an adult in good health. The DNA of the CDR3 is TGCGCCAGCAGTCTCCCGGGGGGCAATCCCCAGAGCTCCTACAATGAGCAGTTCTTC. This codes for CASSLPGGNPQSSYNEQFF.